A selection of T cell receptor beta chains follows, all from one sample in a study of CD8+ T cells in alopecia areata. The method was immunoSEQ multiplex PCR; TCRdb's version includes in-frame clones alone and lacks a portion of them. The repertoire holds 150,000 to 200,000 clones, with about three fifths as singletons. The source was CD4+ T cells sorted from blood, collected around week 47, from a patient treated with tofacitinib. The receptors originated from a human donor with alopecia areata. Both conserved end residues are part of each CDR3. The D gene is left open where the match is weak. A row's size may be missing; if present it is once, few, many or a size class.

V	D	length	J	size	CDR3	DNA
TRBV5-1	NA	15	TRBJ2-7	NA	CASSLGAENSYEQYF	TGCGCCAGCAGCTTGGGGGCAGAAAACTCCTACGAGCAGTACTTC
TRBV9	TRBD2	15	TRBJ2-7	NA	CASSVAADGGDEQYF	TGTGCCAGCAGCGTAGCTGCAGACGGGGGGGACGAGCAGTACTTC
TRBV9	TRBD1	15	TRBJ1-5	NA	CASSSGQGSNQPQHF	TGTGCCAGCAGCTCGGGACAGGGTAGCAATCAGCCCCAGCATTTT
TRBV29-1	NA	14	TRBJ2-2	once	CSVEAPGASGELFF	TGCAGCGTTGAAGCGCCGGGGGCCTCCGGGGAGCTGTTTTTT
TRBV14	NA	15	TRBJ2-2	many	CASSQEGRATGELFF	TGTGCCAGCAGCCAAGAAGGCAGGGCAACCGGGGAGCTGTTTTTT
TRBV9	TRBD1	14	TRBJ2-1	NA	CASSPEDRLNEQFF	TGTGCCAGCAGCCCCGAGGACAGGTTGAATGAGCAGTTCTTC
TRBV10-1	TRBD1	14	TRBJ2-5	NA	CASSARDRQQAQYF	TGCGCCAGCAGTGCCCGGGACAGGCAACAGGCCCAGTACTTC
TRBV4-3	TRBD2	16	TRBJ2-1	once	CASSQETGLAGNEQFF	TGCGCCAGCAGCCAAGAAACAGGACTAGCCGGCAATGAGCAGTTCTTC
TRBV10-3	NA	14	TRBJ2-3	NA	CAISESLNTDTQYF	TGTGCCATCAGTGAGTCACTTAACACAGATACGCAGTATTTT
TRBV5-1	NA	11	TRBJ2-5	once	CASSQRETQYF	TGCGCCAGCAGCCAAAGGGAGACCCAGTACTTC
TRBV18	NA	17	TRBJ2-6	NA	CASSPIGETAGANVLTF	TGTGCCAGCTCACCAATAGGTGAGACGGCCGGGGCCAACGTCCTGACTTTC
TRBV10-3	TRBD2	15	TRBJ2-3	few	CAISSLAGGTDTQYF	TGTGCCATCAGTTCACTAGCGGGGGGCACAGATACGCAGTATTTT
TRBV2	TRBD1	14	TRBJ2-1	NA	CASSKDRAVGEQFF	TGTGCCAGCAGTAAGGACAGGGCGGTTGGTGAGCAGTTCTTC
TRBV29-1	NA	11	TRBJ2-7	NA	CSVAGFDEQYF	TGCAGCGTTGCTGGGTTCGACGAGCAGTACTTC
TRBV6-1	NA	11	TRBJ2-5	NA	CASSESQTQYF	TGTGCCAGCAGTGAGTCGCAGACCCAGTACTTC
TRBV30	NA	15	TRBJ1-1	NA	CAWSVQGLSSTEAFF	TGTGCCTGGAGTGTACAAGGGCTTAGTAGCACTGAAGCTTTCTTT
TRBV5-4	NA	13	TRBJ2-1	once	CASSQDLGTNQFF	TGCGCCAGCAGCCAAGATCTAGGTACGAACCAGTTCTTC
TRBV6-5	TRBD1	15	TRBJ2-7	few	CASSHSGTGGYEQYF	TGTGCCAGCAGCCATTCCGGGACAGGGGGCTACGAGCAGTACTTC
TRBV9	NA	14	TRBJ2-1	few	CASSARSQWNEQFF	TGTGCCAGCAGCGCCAGGTCCCAGTGGAATGAGCAGTTCTTC
TRBV4-3	TRBD2	14	TRBJ2-2	NA	CASSQGLNTGELFF	TGCGCCAGCAGCCAGGGACTAAACACCGGGGAGCTGTTTTTT
TRBV29-1	NA	14	TRBJ2-7	once	CSVKPQGHSYEQYF	TGCAGCGTTAAACCTCAGGGCCACTCCTACGAGCAGTACTTC
TRBV27	NA	15	TRBJ2-5	NA	CASSYGGPDRETQYF	TGTGCCAGCAGTTACGGGGGGCCGGATAGAGAGACCCAGTACTTC
TRBV18	TRBD2	13	TRBJ2-3	NA	CATAGGPTDTQYF	TGTGCCACCGCGGGGGGGCCGACAGATACGCAGTATTTT
TRBV5-1	TRBD1	13	TRBJ1-1	NA	CASSRQGNTEAFF	TGCGCCAGCAGCCGACAGGGGAACACTGAAGCTTTCTTT
TRBV7-2	NA	15	TRBJ2-7	NA	CASSLTFGSTTGPHF	TGTGCCAGCAGCTTAACGTTTGGATCGACTACCGGCCCGCACTTC
TRBV30	NA	14	TRBJ1-4	few	CACKQTVEGEKLFF	TGTGCCTGCAAACAAACCGTGGAGGGTGAAAAACTGTTTTTT
TRBV28	NA	14	TRBJ1-2	NA	CASSTLRFNGGYTF	TGTGCCAGCAGTACCCTCCGGTTCAACGGTGGCTACACCTTC
TRBV7-3	TRBD1	15	TRBJ2-3	NA	CASSFLGGGVDTQYF	TGTGCCAGCAGCTTCTTAGGGGGCGGTGTGGATACGCAGTATTTT